The rows below give T cell receptor beta chains drawn from one sample of a study of beta chain features in type 1 diabetes. Sequencing was performed with immunoSEQ multiplex PCR; in TCRdb, only in-frame clones are kept and a portion is missing. The sample consists of more than 300,000 clones, roughly 13% of them appearing once. The sequenced sample was naive CD4+ T cells from blood. All receptors come from a man younger than 30 in good health. Both conserved end residues are part of each CDR3.

length | J | V | CDR3
13 | TRBJ1-6 | TRBV30 | CAWTTGGNSPLHF
14 | TRBJ2-3 | TRBV7-8 | CASSWTGRTDTQYF
15 | TRBJ2-2 | TRBV10-3 | CAISARTGNTGELFF
16 | TRBJ2-2 | TRBV7-3 | CASSSRLAGEAGELFF
13 | TRBJ2-7 | TRBV28 | CASSIRVPYEQYF
15 | TRBJ2-7 | TRBV4-1 | CASRLAGGSSYEQYF
19 | TRBJ2-1 | TRBV19 | CASSAHLPGGLGAYNEQFF
13 | TRBJ2-5 | TRBV19 | CASSAPGMETQYF
14 | TRBJ2-1 | TRBV9 | CASSVGQGNNEQFF
15 | TRBJ2-1 | TRBV7-2 | CASTPLASSYNEQFF
15 | TRBJ2-3 | TRBV27 | CASSPRLAGTDTQYF
14 | TRBJ2-5 | TRBV7-7 | CASSLGQNYETQYF
15 | TRBJ2-3 | TRBV29-1 | CSVGIAGGPTDTQYF
18 | TRBJ2-4 | TRBV5-1 | CASSLRRPVAGIKNIQYF
17 | TRBJ2-3 | TRBV5-4 | CASSQGTSGPSTDTQYF
12 | TRBJ1-5 | TRBV30 | CAYGGSNQPQHF
14 | TRBJ2-5 | TRBV6-6 | CASSLLAGQETQYF
14 | TRBJ1-5 | TRBV30 | CAWSVRVSNQPQHF
13 | TRBJ2-5 | TRBV4-2 | CASSRTSEETQYF
14 | TRBJ1-1 | TRBV19 | CASSTGTGTVEAFF
14 | TRBJ2-7 | TRBV7-3 | CASSLDILMNEQYF
15 | TRBJ2-7 | TRBV7-2 | CASSLEQGSTYEQYF
16 | TRBJ2-1 | TRBV4-2 | CASSQDGREGRGEQFF
16 | TRBJ1-2 | TRBV18 | CASSPGQGGNSYGYTF
17 | TRBJ2-3 | TRBV4-3 | CASSQGLAGGRTDTQYF
13 | TRBJ1-2 | TRBV5-6 | CASSFRGGYGYTF
13 | TRBJ1-1 | TRBV19 | CATSWEATTEAFF
15 | TRBJ2-2 | TRBV19 | CAAKFGTGDTGELFF
13 | TRBJ1-2 | TRBV27 | CASSFGSTNGYTF
17 | TRBJ2-3 | TRBV28 | CASSLFPQGPSTDTQYF
16 | TRBJ2-3 | TRBV5-4 | CASSLMASGATDTQYF
13 | TRBJ2-7 | TRBV5-1 | CASSSGQFYEQYF
13 | TRBJ2-7 | TRBV5-1 | CASRGAGKDEQYF
14 | TRBJ2-2 | TRBV7-9 | CASSLALGVGELFF
17 | TRBJ2-7 | TRBV9 | CASSVGLSDRLSYEQYF
15 | TRBJ2-1 | TRBV11-3 | CASSLTGGPFNEQFF
14 | TRBJ2-7 | TRBV28 | CASSYGQPPYEQYF
15 | TRBJ2-7 | TRBV5-4 | CASRPGTGGSYEQYF
18 | TRBJ2-6 | TRBV5-1 | CASSLVRGGLSGANVLTF
12 | TRBJ2-3 | TRBV30 | CAWTSGADTQYF
15 | TRBJ2-3 | TRBV5-1 | CASSLTSGSTDTQYF
14 | TRBJ1-2 | TRBV7-2 | CASSLTGTGPGYTF
14 | TRBJ2-7 | TRBV28 | CASTPGTVLYEQYF
14 | TRBJ2-3 | TRBV15 | CATRRGRGYDTQYF
14 | TRBJ1-6 | TRBV6-5 | CASRVGEDNSPLHF
13 | TRBJ2-5 | TRBV9 | CASSRPSAETQYF
18 | TRBJ2-3 | TRBV2 | CASRPGGFPAGATDTQYF
12 | TRBJ1-2 | TRBV25-1 | CASSRGGWGYTF
15 | TRBJ1-2 | TRBV30 | CAWSRDGIRRNGYTF
15 | TRBJ2-3 | TRBV7-2 | CASSPRLAATDTQYF
14 | TRBJ2-3 | TRBV6-5 | CASSPRDKFDTQYF
15 | TRBJ2-7 | TRBV28 | CASSLNDRNSYEQYF
13 | TRBJ2-7 | TRBV18 | CASSKQGTYEQYF
13 | TRBJ2-3 | TRBV5-4 | CASSYEILDTQYF
15 | TRBJ2-7 | TRBV7-3 | CASSLSGQGAYEQYF
15 | TRBJ2-5 | TRBV4-2 | CASSQLAGVQETQYF
14 | TRBJ2-7 | TRBV6-5 | CASSEGGPTGEQYF
13 | TRBJ1-1 | TRBV6-5 | CASQALLNTEAFF